This T cell receptor (beta chain) was recovered during a study of blood T cell repertoires in COVID-19. About the study: Samples of COVID-19 (acute and convalescent) were obtained from the United States, Italy and Spain. In each case, the material was cDNA or gDNA derived from T cells, B-cell-depleted T cells, or PBMCs.

V lost 5 bases and J lost 2; bases outside the gene matches: 7. The CDR3 consists of 16 residues. Germline V gives CDR1 SEHNR, CDR2 FQNEAQ (reference sequence). As originally analysed: Reference gene primer amplification yielded estimated nucleated cell counts. TCRdb's copy holds only in-frame clones and misses some; the assay was immunoSEQ multiplex PCR. V, J and clone size derive from that table, while D and trimming were established from the DNA sequence. This table has about 260,000 clones, over 75% appearing once. This chain uses TRBV7-9 with TRBJ2-1; 9 bases are shared with TRBD1. The receptor comes from a human donor in a cohort sampled during active COVID-19. Sequencing was done on a sample of peripheral blood. The chain's CDR3 is CASSDLRQGAYNEQFF. As DNA, the CDR3 is TGTGCCAGCAGCGACCTTCGACAGGGGGCCTACAATGAGCAGTTCTTC. Combining the CDR3 with reference TRBV7-9 and TRBJ2-1 gives the whole variable domain DTGVSQNPRHKITKRGQNVTFRCDPISEHNRLYWYRQTLGQGPEFLTYFQNEAQLEKSRLLSDRFSAERPKGSFSTLEIQRTEQGDSAMYLCASSDLRQGAYNEQFFGPGTRLTVL.